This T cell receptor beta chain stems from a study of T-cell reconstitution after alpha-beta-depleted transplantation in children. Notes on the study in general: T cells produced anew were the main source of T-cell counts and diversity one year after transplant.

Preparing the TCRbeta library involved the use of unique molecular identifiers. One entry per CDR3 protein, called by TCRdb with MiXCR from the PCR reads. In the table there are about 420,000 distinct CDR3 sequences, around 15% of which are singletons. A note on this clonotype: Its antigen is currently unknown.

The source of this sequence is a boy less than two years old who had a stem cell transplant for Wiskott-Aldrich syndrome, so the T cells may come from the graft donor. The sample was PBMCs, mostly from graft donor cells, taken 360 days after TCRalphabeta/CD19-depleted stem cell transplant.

In DNA, the CDR3 is TGTGCCAGCAGTCCCTTTAGCGGGCCCGCCTACGAGCAGTACTTC. It codes for CASSPFSGPAYEQYF. The gene calls are TRBV27 and TRBJ2-7; 7 bases match TRBD2. Losses at the gene ends were 5 bases for V and 2 bases for J; bases not matched to a gene: 9. Looked up from germline, CDR1 is MNHEY and CDR2 is SMNVEV (reference sequence). This CDR3 comprises 15 residues.